This T cell receptor (beta chain) was profiled in a study of T cell changes during pregnancy in multiple sclerosis. Here immunoSEQ multiplex PCR was the method, and the copy in TCRdb shows in-frame clones only, minus some. Counted here are some 100,000 clones, approximately 90% occurring once; the ten biggest clones make up more than 0.95%. This CDR3 comprises 13 residues. Germline CDR1 is SEHNR and CDR2 is FQNEAQ (reference sequence). Trimming cost V 5 bases and J 10 bases, with 15 bases left between them. The V call is TRBV7-9, the J call TRBJ2-1, with a tentative D call TRBD2 (5 bases). The sequenced sample was peripheral blood, obtained in the second trimester of pregnancy. The clonotype was recovered from a female donor with multiple sclerosis, enrolled in a pregnancy study. The CDR3 loop reads CASSPPPDLEQFF. CDR3 sequence (DNA): TGTGCCAGCAGCCCCCCCCCGGACTTGGAGCAGTTCTTC.